A selection of T cell receptor beta chains follows, all from one sample in a study of blood T cell repertoires in COVID-19. Profiling relied on immunoSEQ multiplex PCR, and the TCRdb table lists in-frame clones only, not all of them. The sample has 200,000 to 250,000 clones; around 86% are singletons. Sequencing was performed on peripheral blood. The source of these receptors is a man in his thirties or forties who had recovered from COVID-19. Each CDR3 is given with its conserved first and last residue. A D gene is named only where the DNA matches it firmly. Clone size is shown for a subset of rows, as once, few, many or a class of expanded clone.

J gene: TRBJ1-2
D gene: TRBD1
V gene: TRBV12-3/TRBV12-4
clone size: .
CDR3 protein: CASSPQGVSGYTF
CDR3 DNA: TGTGCCAGCAGTCCCCAGGGGGTCTCTGGCTACACCTTC

J gene: TRBJ1-5
D gene: TRBD1
V gene: TRBV19
clone size: .
CDR3 protein: CASSAQGETPQHF
CDR3 DNA: TGTGCCAGTAGTGCACAGGGGGAGACGCCCCAGCATTTT

J gene: TRBJ2-7
D gene: .
V gene: TRBV5-1
clone size: .
CDR3 protein: CASSSPGSQGEQYF
CDR3 DNA: TGCGCCAGCAGCTCTCCGGGCTCCCAGGGCGAGCAGTACTTC

J gene: TRBJ1-2
D gene: .
V gene: TRBV19
clone size: .
CDR3 protein: CASSIDRAGRRYTF
CDR3 DNA: TGTGCCAGTAGTATAGACAGGGCCGGCAGACGCTACACCTTC

J gene: TRBJ2-2
D gene: .
V gene: TRBV4-1
clone size: .
CDR3 protein: CASSLGLNTGELFF
CDR3 DNA: TGCGCCAGCAGCCTTGGACTTAACACCGGGGAGCTGTTTTTT

J gene: TRBJ1-4
D gene: .
V gene: TRBV6-5
clone size: .
CDR3 protein: CASSPTAGINEKLFF
CDR3 DNA: TGTGCCAGCAGTCCAACGGCAGGGATAAACGAAAAACTGTTTTTT

J gene: TRBJ2-1
D gene: TRBD1
V gene: TRBV3-1/TRBV3-2
clone size: .
CDR3 protein: CASSRTGEPYNEQFF
CDR3 DNA: TGTGCCAGCAGCAGGACAGGGGAACCCTACAATGAGCAGTTCTTC

J gene: TRBJ1-1
D gene: .
V gene: TRBV5-1
clone size: .
CDR3 protein: CASSSGKMNTEAFF
CDR3 DNA: TGCGCCAGCAGCTCGGGAAAGATGAACACTGAAGCTTTCTTT

J gene: TRBJ1-5
D gene: .
V gene: TRBV2
clone size: .
CDR3 protein: CASSELDLQGIPRSNQPQHF
CDR3 DNA: TGTGCCAGCAGTGAATTGGACCTTCAGGGGATCCCACGGAGCAATCAGCCCCAGCATTTT

J gene: TRBJ1-2
D gene: .
V gene: TRBV19
clone size: .
CDR3 protein: CASRSGRDAGYTF
CDR3 DNA: TGTGCCAGTAGGTCTGGCAGGGATGCTGGCTACACCTTC

J gene: TRBJ2-1
D gene: TRBD1
V gene: TRBV7-2
clone size: .
CDR3 protein: CASSPGQGGNEQFF
CDR3 DNA: TGTGCCAGCAGCCCCGGACAGGGCGGCAATGAGCAGTTCTTC

J gene: TRBJ1-6
D gene: .
V gene: TRBV6-2/TRBV6-3
clone size: .
CDR3 protein: CASTPIGVEGPLHF
CDR3 DNA: TGTGCCAGCACCCCGATCGGGGTTGAGGGACCCCTCCACTTT

J gene: TRBJ1-2
D gene: TRBD1
V gene: TRBV5-4
clone size: .
CDR3 protein: CASRRDSYGYTF
CDR3 DNA: TGTGCCAGCAGGAGGGACAGCTATGGCTACACCTTC

J gene: TRBJ1-3
D gene: .
V gene: TRBV3-1/TRBV3-2
clone size: .
CDR3 protein: CASSPTTGEGTIYF
CDR3 DNA: TGTGCCAGCAGCCCAACGACGGGGGAGGGCACCATATATTTT

J gene: TRBJ2-7
D gene: .
V gene: TRBV3-1/TRBV3-2
clone size: .
CDR3 protein: CASSQGQLGAYEQYF
CDR3 DNA: TGTGCCAGCAGCCAAGGGCAACTAGGCGCCTACGAGCAGTACTTC

J gene: TRBJ2-7
D gene: .
V gene: TRBV6-5
clone size: .
CDR3 protein: CASSYSTEDYEQYF
CDR3 DNA: TGTGCCAGCAGTTACTCCACTGAGGACTACGAGCAGTACTTC

J gene: TRBJ2-3
D gene: .
V gene: TRBV4-1
clone size: .
CDR3 protein: CASSLSDYTDTQYF
CDR3 DNA: TGCGCCAGCAGCCTTAGCGACTACACAGATACGCAGTATTTT

J gene: TRBJ2-2
D gene: TRBD2
V gene: TRBV11-2
clone size: .
CDR3 protein: CASSFRAAGANTGELFF
CDR3 DNA: TGTGCCAGCAGCTTCAGAGCAGCGGGGGCGAACACCGGGGAGCTGTTTTTT

J gene: TRBJ2-1
D gene: .
V gene: TRBV7-9
clone size: .
CDR3 protein: CASSLQGTYNEQFF
CDR3 DNA: TGTGCCAGCAGCTTACAGGGGACCTACAATGAGCAGTTCTTC

J gene: TRBJ2-1
D gene: TRBD1
V gene: TRBV7-2
clone size: .
CDR3 protein: CASSQDRGTYNEQFF
CDR3 DNA: TGTGCCAGCAGCCAAGACAGGGGTACCTACAATGAGCAGTTCTTC

J gene: TRBJ2-5
D gene: TRBD2
V gene: TRBV5-1
clone size: .
CDR3 protein: CASSLGHILAGAKETQYF
CDR3 DNA: TGCGCCAGCAGCTTGGGACACATACTAGCGGGGGCTAAAGAGACCCAGTACTTC

J gene: TRBJ1-6
D gene: .
V gene: TRBV28
clone size: once
CDR3 protein: CASSPRDGRRNSPLHF
CDR3 DNA: TGTGCCAGCAGTCCCCGGGACGGGAGGCGGAATTCACCCCTCCACTTT

J gene: TRBJ1-1
D gene: .
V gene: TRBV2
clone size: .
CDR3 protein: CASREGYTEAFF
CDR3 DNA: TGTGCCAGCAGGGAGGGGTACACTGAAGCTTTCTTT

J gene: TRBJ2-3
D gene: TRBD2
V gene: TRBV27
clone size: .
CDR3 protein: CASLAGGTDTQYF
CDR3 DNA: TGTGCCAGTTTAGCGGGGGGCACAGATACGCAGTATTTT

J gene: TRBJ1-5
D gene: .
V gene: TRBV28
clone size: few
CDR3 protein: CASQLGLGQPQHF
CDR3 DNA: TGTGCCAGCCAACTAGGTCTCGGTCAGCCCCAGCATTTT

J gene: TRBJ1-2
D gene: .
V gene: TRBV11-2
clone size: .
CDR3 protein: CASSSYREPNYGYTF
CDR3 DNA: TGTGCCAGCAGCTCCTACCGAGAGCCTAACTATGGCTACACCTTC